Listed here is a single T cell receptor beta chain. TCRdb re-called the 5' RACE reads through MiXCR, storing one row per CDR3 protein. Of approximately 53,000 distinct CDR3 sequences listed, 25% to 35% are singletons. V lost 6 bases to trimming and J lost 1 base, with 13 bases between them. CDR3 length: 15 residues. CDR1 and CDR2 (germline): WSHSY, SAAADI. Sequenced: tumor-infiltrating memory CD4+ T cells sorted from the breast tumor. Subset here: memory CD4+ T cells, CD4+CD45RO+CD25-. The chain employs TRBV10-2 and TRBJ1-5; no clear D. This sequence originates from a female donor with breast cancer. CDR3 sequence reads: CASSPDGRSNQPQHF. The CDR3 DNA follows: TGCGCCAGCAGCCCGGACGGTAGAAGCAATCAGCCCCAGCATTTT.